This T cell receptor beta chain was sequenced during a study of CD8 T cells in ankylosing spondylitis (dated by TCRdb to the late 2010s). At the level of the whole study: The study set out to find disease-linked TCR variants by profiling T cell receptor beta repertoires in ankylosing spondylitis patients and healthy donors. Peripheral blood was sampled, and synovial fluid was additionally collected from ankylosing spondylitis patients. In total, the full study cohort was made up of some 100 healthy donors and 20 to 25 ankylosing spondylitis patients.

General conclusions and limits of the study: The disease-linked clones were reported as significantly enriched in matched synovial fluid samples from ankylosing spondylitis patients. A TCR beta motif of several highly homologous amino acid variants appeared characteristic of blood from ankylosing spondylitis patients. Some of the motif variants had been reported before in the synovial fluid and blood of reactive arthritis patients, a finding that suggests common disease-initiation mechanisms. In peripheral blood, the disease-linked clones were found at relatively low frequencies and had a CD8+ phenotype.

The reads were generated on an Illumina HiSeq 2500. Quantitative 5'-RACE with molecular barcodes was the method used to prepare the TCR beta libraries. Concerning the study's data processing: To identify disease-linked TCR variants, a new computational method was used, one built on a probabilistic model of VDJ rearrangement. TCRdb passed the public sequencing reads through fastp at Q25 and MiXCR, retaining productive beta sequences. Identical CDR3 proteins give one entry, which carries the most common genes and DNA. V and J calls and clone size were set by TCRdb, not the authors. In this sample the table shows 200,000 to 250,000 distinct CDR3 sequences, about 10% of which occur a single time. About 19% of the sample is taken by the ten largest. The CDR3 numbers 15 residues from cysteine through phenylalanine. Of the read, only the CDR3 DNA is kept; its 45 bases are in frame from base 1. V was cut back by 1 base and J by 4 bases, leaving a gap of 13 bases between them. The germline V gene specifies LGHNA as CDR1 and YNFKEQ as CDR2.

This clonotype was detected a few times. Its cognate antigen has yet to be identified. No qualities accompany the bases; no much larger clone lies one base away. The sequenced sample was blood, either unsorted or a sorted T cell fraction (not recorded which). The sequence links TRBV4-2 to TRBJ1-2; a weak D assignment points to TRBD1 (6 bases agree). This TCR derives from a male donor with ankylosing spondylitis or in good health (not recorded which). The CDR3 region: CASSQVFSGVYGYTF. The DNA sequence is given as TGTGCCAGCAGCCAAGTTTTTTCAGGGGTCTATGGCTACACCTTC.